The clone carrying this T cell receptor (beta chain) was recorded once. Original processing methods: Scientists estimated how many nucleated cells there were by amplifying reference gene primers. Sequencing used immunoSEQ multiplex PCR; TCRdb keeps in-frame clones, though not all of them. D and trimming come from the DNA, and the V and J calls and clone size come from that table. The sample contains 250,000 to 350,000 clones, almost 90% of which appear only once. Participant ages covered about 18 to 100 years across about two dozen US areas. Categorization into cohorts depended on clinical history that participants reported. This sample was included in a study of blood T cell repertoires in COVID-19. About the research overall: PBMCs, B-cell-depleted T cells, or T cells provided the cDNA or gDNA that made up the material.

The V gene's germline CDR1 is SGHNT and CDR2 YYREEE (reference sequence). With 5 bases removed from V and 0 bases from J, the gap between germline ends came to 15 bases. This CDR3 spans 15 amino acids. The source of this sequence is a woman aged 18 to 35 with acute COVID-19. The chain is built from TRBV5-4 and TRBJ2-7, with D possibly matching TRBD2 (6 bases). The sample comprised PBMCs or T cells enriched from blood (not recorded which). The CDR3 bases are TGTGCCAGCAGGCTGGAGGGGCAGCCCTCCTACGAGCAGTACTTC. As protein: CASRLEGQPSYEQYF. Combining the CDR3 with reference TRBV5-4 and TRBJ2-7 gives the whole variable domain ETGVTQSPTHLIKTRGQQVTLRCSSQSGHNTVSWYQQALGQGPQFIFQYYREEENGRGNFPPRFSGLQFPNYSSELNVNALELDDSALYLCASRLEGQPSYEQYFGPGTRLTVT.